Sequencing of this T cell receptor beta chain was carried out in a study of graft-versus-host responses after intestinal transplantation. Study background: Every transplant recipient was induced with anti-thymocyte globulin, then maintained on tacrolimus and steroids for approximately three years.

V was clipped by 2 bases and J by 9 bases; unmatched bases: 7. The length of the CDR3 is 14 residues. CDR1 SGHRS and CDR2 YFSETQ come from the germline V gene. Clones were sequenced by immunoSEQ multiplex PCR, and TCRdb holds only the in-frame ones, with some missing. The sample includes about 88,000 clones, approximately 94% of them seen just once. Of note for this clone: Its antigen remains unknown.

The sequence was obtained from a human donor who was the organ donor for an intestinal transplant. This sequence joins TRBV5-1 and TRBJ2-1; TRBD2 matches at 8 bases. The sample consisted of unstimulated CD4+ T cells sorted from spleen or lymph node cells, taken before transplant. The CDR3 reads CASSFNGGVSEQFF. The CDR3 coding sequence is TGCGCCAGCAGCTTTAACGGGGGGGTCAGTGAGCAGTTCTTC. Full variable domain (missing parts from reference TRBV5-1 and TRBJ2-1): KAGVTQTPRYLIKTRGQQVTLSCSPISGHRSVSWYQQTPGQGLQFLFEYFSETQRNKGNFPGRFSGRQFSNSRSEMNVSTLELGDSALYLCASSFNGGVSEQFFGPGTRLTVL.